This TCR beta chain was profiled in a study of CD8+CD57+ T cells in acquired aplastic anemia. Regarding the study as a whole: Among patients, total CD4+ and CD8+ pools exceeded CD8+CD57+ cells in diversity.

In regard to this clonotype: Its specificity is not known.

V lost 10 bases, J lost 9 bases, and 18 bases stayed unmatched. The germline V gene encodes CDR1 ENHRY and CDR2 SYGVKD. This CDR3 comprises 15 residues. It was patients with CD8+CD57+ cell expansion by flow cytometry who were chosen for sequencing. TCR beta VDJ and CDR3 profiles were obtained from a genomic DNA template. Via MiXCR, TCRdb re-called the reads, giving one row per CDR3 protein. The sample shows about 20,000 distinct CDR3 sequences, 40% of them seen only once. This clonotype was sampled from a human donor with aplastic anemia. The chain has TRBV10-3 and TRBJ2-1; 7 positions match TRBD1. The sequencing sample was made of CD8+CD57+ T cells sorted from PBMCs. Subset in this sample: bead-enriched CD8+CD57+ effector memory T cells from SAA patients. Here the CDR3 reads CATIRDSSLLGEQFF. The CDR3, as DNA: TGTGCCACCATCCGGGACAGTTCCCTCTTAGGTGAGCAGTTCTTC.